The 25 T cell receptor beta chains reported below all come from one sample, sequenced in a study of OX40 agonist ivuxolimab in advanced cancers. Only in-frame clones appear in the TCRdb table, and some are missing; sequencing was by immunoSEQ multiplex PCR. The table lists about 140,000 clones, just over 90% of them singletons. Source: CD4+ or CD8+ T cells sorted from blood, taken in a trial of the OX40 agonist ivuxolimab. These receptor sequences come from an adult with an advanced solid tumor such as melanoma, head and neck, liver or kidney cancer.

The table lists this clone with a count of one. The genes are TRBV6-6 and TRBJ2-1, with TRBD2 as a possible D gene (6 bases). The length of the CDR3 is 14 residues. Germline V lookup: CDR1 MNHNY, CDR2 SVGAGI (reference sequence). V lost 0 bases, J lost 11 bases, and 14 bases lay in between. The CDR3 DNA follows: TGTGCCAGCAGTTACTCGAAAGGGGCGGGGAAGCAGTTCTTC. It encodes CASSYSKGAGKQFF.

V is TRBV20-1 and J is TRBJ1-1; the D is unclear. This CDR3 region has 11 residues. Germline assignment: CDR1 DFQATT and CDR2 SNEGSKA (reference sequence). Trimming pared 0 bases from V and 7 bases from J, leaving 6 bases between. The DNA for the CDR3 is TGCAGTGCTAGAGACAGACTTGAAGCTTTCTTT. Protein product: CSARDRLEAFF.

This clone was recorded once. The rearrangement joins TRBV11-3 to TRBJ1-1; the D is unclear. Trimming cost V 0 bases and J 0 bases, with 5 bases left between them. Germline loops: CDR1 SGHNT, CDR2 YENEEA. CDR3 length: 14 amino acids. The CDR3 reads CASSLDRLNTEAFF. The DNA of the CDR3 is TGTGCCAGCAGCTTAGACAGATTGAACACTGAAGCTTTCTTT. Together with reference TRBV11-3 and TRBJ1-1, the CDR3 gives the full variable domain: EAGVVQSPRYKIIEKKQPVAFWCNPISGHNTLYWYLQNLGQGPELLIRYENEEAVDDSQLPKDRFSAERLKGVDSTLKIQPAELGDSAVYLCASSLDRLNTEAFFGQGTRLTVV.

The V call is TRBV6-6, the J call TRBJ1-3; no clear D gene. The length of the CDR3 is 13 residues. Germline CDR1 reads MNHNY; CDR2 reads SVGAGI (reference sequence). Trimming removed 0 bases at V and 3 bases at J, with 3 bases between. CDR3 loop: CASSYSSGNTIYF. The CDR3 DNA is TGTGCCAGCAGTTACTCGAGTGGAAACACCATATATTTT.

This chain links TRBV6-6 with TRBJ1-5; 7 nucleotides agree with TRBD1. CDR3 length: 13 amino acids. Looked up from germline, CDR1 is MNHNY and CDR2 is SVGAGI (reference sequence). V shed 11 bases, J shed 4 bases, and the junction held 8 bases outside the gene matches. For the CDR3, the DNA is TGTGCCCCCCAGGGGGTGAGGAATCAGCCCCAGCATTTT. Protein sequence: CAPQGVRNQPQHF.

The chain combines TRBV10-3 with TRBJ1-2; D is uncertain. This CDR3 region has 14 residues. V lost 3 bases to trimming and J lost 1 base, with 9 bases between them. The germline V gene has CDR1 ENHRY and CDR2 SYGVKD. The chain's CDR3 is CAISDLGFNYGYTF. The CDR3 region has the DNA TGTGCCATCAGTGATCTCGGATTTAACTATGGCTACACCTTC.

This clone appeared a single time. V gene TRBV5-1 combines with J gene TRBJ2-5, with TRBD1 as a possible D gene (6 bases). The end of the DNA fits TRBJ2-7 better, so the J call may be wrong. The CDR3 loop spans 13 amino acids. Germline V gene lookup returns CDR1 SGHRS and CDR2 YFSETQ. Here the CDR3 reads CASKRDNSYEQYF. CDR3 nucleotides: TGCGCCAGCAAACGGGACAACTCCTACGAGCAGTACTTC.

The chain couples TRBV10-3 to TRBJ2-5, with D unclear. The V and J ends lost 5 bases and 2 bases respectively, with 9 bases between them. The CDR3 runs to 13 residues. CDR1 and CDR2 from the germline V gene are ENHRY and SYGVKD. CDR3 amino acids: CAISFTDQETQYF. In DNA, the CDR3 is TGTGCCATCAGTTTTACAGATCAAGAGACCCAGTACTTC.

This clone appeared a single time. The genes are TRBV11-2 and TRBJ2-5, with D maybe TRBD1 (5 bases). Per the germline V gene, CDR1 is SGHAT and CDR2 is FQNNGV. The V end lost 0 bases, the J end lost 4 bases, and 9 bases lay between the germline ends. The CDR3 totals 14 residues. The CDR3 DNA is TGTGCCAGCAGCTTAGACAGGGTGGGAGAGACCCAGTACTTC. Residues: CASSLDRVGETQYF.

This clone was observed once. The chain couples TRBV28 to TRBJ1-2; a weak D match, TRBD1 (6 bases). The CDR3 totals 13 residues. Germline V lookup: CDR1 MDHEN, CDR2 SYDVKM. V was shortened by 5 bases and J by 2 bases, with 9 bases between the two germline ends. The CDR3 loop reads CASSLGQNYGYTF. DNA for the CDR3: TGTGCCAGCAGTCTCGGACAGAACTATGGCTACACCTTC.

The V call is TRBV10-3, the J call TRBJ2-3; D remains unclear. V shed 6 bases and J shed 1 base, with 14 bases lying between them. CDR1 ENHRY and CDR2 SYGVKD come from the germline V gene. The length of the CDR3 is 15 residues. The CDR3 sequence is CAIRDLRNGTDTQYF. CDR3 DNA sequence: TGTGCCATCAGGGATCTGAGGAATGGCACAGATACGCAGTATTTT.

The CDR3, as DNA: TGCGCCAGCAGCTTGCGGCTTGGAGAGACCCAGTACTTC. It codes for CASSLRLGETQYF. The chain joins TRBV5-1 to TRBJ2-5; D is uncertain. The CDR3 length is 13 residues. Trimming took off 1 base at V and 4 bases at J, with 8 bases between the two ends. From germline, CDR1 is SGHRS and CDR2 YFSETQ.

V and J are TRBV5-1 and TRBJ1-4, with 7 bases lining up with TRBD1. Germline CDR1 reads SGHRS; CDR2 reads YFSETQ. The CDR3 contains 15 residues. With 0 bases clipped from V and 8 bases from J, the junction kept 7 bases outside the gene matches. The CDR3: CASSLVTGIVEKLFF. DNA of the CDR3: TGCGCCAGCAGCTTGGTGACAGGGATCGTAGAAAAACTGTTTTTT.

J is TRBJ2-7 and V is TRBV28; 7 bases match TRBD1. The trim removed 5 bases at V and 0 bases at J, leaving 16 bases unmatched. Germline V gives CDR1 MDHEN, CDR2 SYDVKM. CDR3 size: 18 residues. The CDR3 is CASSVTGTASSSSYEQYF. The CDR3 DNA sequence: TGTGCCAGCAGTGTAACCGGGACAGCTTCCTCAAGCTCCTACGAGCAGTACTTC.

This clone was detected once. V usage is TRBV5-1 and J usage is TRBJ2-1, with D possibly matching TRBD2 (6 bases). CDR3 length: 15 amino acids. CDR1 and CDR2 (germline): SGHRS, YFSETQ. V lost 5 bases and J lost 0, with 12 bases in between. CDR3 amino acids: CASRWAGSSYNEQFF. The CDR3 DNA follows: TGCGCCAGCAGGTGGGCGGGAAGCTCCTACAATGAGCAGTTCTTC. Complete variable domain (other parts from reference TRBV5-1 and TRBJ2-1): KAGVTQTPRYLIKTRGQQVTLSCSPISGHRSVSWYQQTPGQGLQFLFEYFSETQRNKGNFPGRFSGRQFSNSRSEMNVSTLELGDSALYLCASRWAGSSYNEQFFGPGTRLTVL.

V is TRBV9 and J is TRBJ1-2; 8 positions agree with TRBD1. V lost 3 bases to trimming and J lost 5 bases; unmatched junction nucleotides: 6. The length of the CDR3 is 14 residues. Germline V gives CDR1 SGDLS, CDR2 YYNGEE. In nucleotides, the CDR3 is TGTGCCAGCAGCGGACAGGGGACAAAATATGGCTACACCTTC. This sequence encodes CASSGQGTKYGYTF.

This rearrangement joins TRBV14 to TRBJ2-2; D is perhaps TRBD2 (5 bases). Per the germline V gene, CDR1 is SGHDN and CDR2 is FVKESK. The CDR3 runs to 14 residues. Trimming pared 4 bases from V and 0 bases from J, leaving 6 bases between. DNA for the CDR3: TGTGCCAGCAGCCCCGGGACGAACACCGGGGAGCTGTTTTTT. Translated: CASSPGTNTGELFF. The whole variable domain, remainder taken from reference TRBV14 and TRBJ2-2, is EAGVTQFPSHSVIEKGQTVTLRCDPISGHDNLYWYRRVMGKEIKFLLHFVKESKQDESGMPNNRFLAERTGGTYSTLKVQPAELEDSGVYFCASSPGTNTGELFFGEGSRLTVL.

The rearrangement joins TRBV27 to TRBJ2-2; 8 bases line up with TRBD2. In germline, CDR1 is MNHEY, CDR2 SMNVEV (reference sequence). Trimming removed 7 bases from V and 5 bases from J; junction bases left unmatched: 12. The CDR3 is 16 residues long. The CDR3, as DNA: TGTGCCAGCATTCTCCGGGGGGGACGGACGACCGGGGAGCTGTTTTTT. Amino acids: CASILRGGRTTGELFF.

The chain employs TRBV6-5 and TRBJ1-2; 8 positions match TRBD1. The CDR3 loop spans 13 amino acids. Germline loops: CDR1 MNHEY, CDR2 SVGAGI. Losses at the gene ends were 5 bases for V and 3 bases for J; bases not matched to a gene: 2. The CDR3, as DNA: TGTGCCAGCAGTCCGACAGGGGACTATGGCTACACCTTC. It yields the protein CASSPTGDYGYTF.

The chain combines TRBV6-1 with TRBJ2-1; 10 nucleotides line up with TRBD2. From germline, CDR1 is MNHNS and CDR2 SASEGT. The V and J ends lost 6 bases and 7 bases, in that order; junction bases with no gene match: 3. The CDR3 totals 13 residues. The CDR3 reads CASSLAGANEQFF. The CDR3, as DNA: TGTGCCAGCAGCCTAGCGGGGGCGAATGAGCAGTTCTTC.

The V gene is TRBV18, the J gene TRBJ2-2; 11 bases match TRBD1. Unmatched junction bases numbered 6, after V lost 3 bases and J lost 6 bases. Per the germline V gene, CDR1 is KGHSH and CDR2 is LQKENI. CDR3 length: 16 residues. The CDR3 coding sequence is TGTGCCAGCTCACCTGTTGGGACAGGGGGACCCGGGGAGCTGTTTTTT. Amino acids: CASSPVGTGGPGELFF.

The chain uses TRBV5-1 and TRBJ2-3; 14 bases map to TRBD2. V dropped 4 bases and J dropped 5; count of bases not matched to a gene: 6. The germline gives CDR1 SGHRS, CDR2 YFSETQ. This CDR3 comprises 16 residues. The CDR3 here is CASSEGLAGAVDTQYF. The DNA for the CDR3 is TGCGCCAGCAGCGAGGGACTAGCGGGAGCCGTAGATACGCAGTATTTT.

The rearrangement joins TRBV27 to TRBJ2-2; D is undetermined. Germline assignment: CDR1 MNHEY and CDR2 SMNVEV (reference sequence). Trimming left V 6 bases short and J 0 bases short, with 8 bases between. The CDR3 length is 14 residues. The CDR3 nucleotides are TGTGCCAGCAGACACCTAACGAACACCGGGGAGCTGTTTTTT. Amino acids: CASRHLTNTGELFF.

The V call is TRBV30, the J call TRBJ1-3, with D perhaps matching TRBD1 (5 bases). Germline V lookup: CDR1 GTSNPN, CDR2 SVGIG (reference sequence). The V gene lost 7 bases and the J gene lost 0 bases, with 13 bases spanning the gap. The CDR3 consists of 14 residues. The CDR3 sequence is CASSGVYSGNTIYF. CDR3 in DNA: TGTGCCTCTTCGGGGGTTTACTCTGGAAACACCATATATTTT.

V gene TRBV4-1 combines with J gene TRBJ1-5, with 9 bases matching TRBD1. This CDR3 has 16 amino acids. CDR1 and CDR2 (germline): MGHRA, YSYEKL. Trimming cost V 0 bases and J 11 bases; bases outside gene matches: 11. The CDR3 bases are TGCGCCAGCAGCCAAGAAGTTGGACAGGGGAGATGGGCCCAGCATTTT. It translates to CASSQEVGQGRWAQHF.